A selection of T cell receptor beta chains follows, all from one sample in a study of vaccination and CD4 T cells after COVID-19. These receptors lack a known antigen. TCRdb analysed the PCR reads with MiXCR anew, one entry per CDR3 protein. The repertoire holds approximately 13,000 distinct CDR3 sequences, around half seen once, with roughly a tenth in the top ten. Input material: CD4+ T cells from blood, cultured in vitro. These receptors were collected from a human donor who had recovered from COVID-19. Each CDR3 is given with its conserved first and last residue. The D gene is left open where the match is weak. Rows give clone size only sometimes, using once, few, many, or a class for an expanded clone.

D gene: TRBD2; clone size: few; J gene: TRBJ2-1; V gene: TRBV20-1; CDR3 length: 15; CDR3 DNA: TGCAGTGCTAGACTCGGGAGGACGGGATACAATGAGCAGTTCTTC; CDR3 protein: CSARLGRTGYNEQFF
D gene: .; clone size: .; J gene: TRBJ2-7; V gene: TRBV20-1; CDR3 length: 12; CDR3 DNA: TGCAGTGCTAGAGGGTCGGCGGGAGAGCAGTACTTC; CDR3 protein: CSARGSAGEQYF
D gene: .; clone size: .; J gene: TRBJ2-7; V gene: TRBV28; CDR3 length: 11; CDR3 DNA: TGTGCCAGCAGTTTAAGCCACGAGCAGTACTTC; CDR3 protein: CASSLSHEQYF
D gene: TRBD1; clone size: once; J gene: TRBJ1-2; V gene: TRBV5-1; CDR3 length: 14; CDR3 DNA: TGCGCCAGCAGCCATGGGACAGGGGTCTATGGCTACACCTTC; CDR3 protein: CASSHGTGVYGYTF
D gene: TRBD1; clone size: large; J gene: TRBJ1-6; V gene: TRBV25-1; CDR3 length: 15; CDR3 DNA: TGTGCCAGCAGGTTGACAGGGGGCATCGGTTCACCCCTCCACTTT; CDR3 protein: CASRLTGGIGSPLHF
D gene: .; clone size: .; J gene: TRBJ2-1; V gene: TRBV11-3; CDR3 length: 14; CDR3 DNA: TGTGCCAGCAGCCTTGGTAGCGGCTACAATGAGCAGTTCTTC; CDR3 protein: CASSLGSGYNEQFF
D gene: TRBD1; clone size: .; J gene: TRBJ1-1; V gene: TRBV18; CDR3 length: 15; CDR3 DNA: TGTGCCAGCTCACAAACCGGGACAGGGCGCACTGAAGCTTTCTTT; CDR3 protein: CASSQTGTGRTEAFF
D gene: .; clone size: .; J gene: TRBJ2-1; V gene: TRBV5-1; CDR3 length: 14; CDR3 DNA: TGCGCCAGCAGCTTGGGGGACTCGTCGGATGAGCAGTTCTTC; CDR3 protein: CASSLGDSSDEQFF
D gene: TRBD1; clone size: .; J gene: TRBJ1-5; V gene: TRBV2; CDR3 length: 15; CDR3 DNA: TGTGCCAGTCGGGAGGCGACAGGGAACAATCAGCCCCAGCATTTT; CDR3 protein: CASREATGNNQPQHF
D gene: .; clone size: .; J gene: TRBJ2-7; V gene: TRBV6-1; CDR3 length: 15; CDR3 DNA: TGTGCCAGCAGTCGTGACAGGTCCAAGGCCTACGAGCAGTACTTC; CDR3 protein: CASSRDRSKAYEQYF
D gene: .; clone size: .; J gene: TRBJ1-5; V gene: TRBV21-1; CDR3 length: 14; CDR3 DNA: TGTGCCAGCAGGAGGACAGGGAGCAATCAGCCCCAGCATTTT; CDR3 protein: CASRRTGSNQPQHF
D gene: TRBD1; clone size: .; J gene: TRBJ1-2; V gene: TRBV30; CDR3 length: 13; CDR3 DNA: TGTGCCTGGAGTCGACAGGGTAACTATGGCTACACCTTC; CDR3 protein: CAWSRQGNYGYTF
D gene: .; clone size: .; J gene: TRBJ1-5; V gene: TRBV7-2; CDR3 length: 16; CDR3 DNA: TGTGCCAGCAGCTTAGAGACAAACCCCGGCGTTCAGCCCCAGCATTTT; CDR3 protein: CASSLETNPGVQPQHF
D gene: .; clone size: few; J gene: TRBJ1-1; V gene: TRBV30; CDR3 length: 14; CDR3 DNA: TGTGCCTGGACCCCCCCCGGGCAGAACACTGAAGCTTTCTTT; CDR3 protein: CAWTPPGQNTEAFF
D gene: .; clone size: .; J gene: TRBJ2-7; V gene: TRBV19; CDR3 length: 14; CDR3 DNA: TGTGCCAGTAGTGACCAGCGGACCCCCTACGAGCAGTACTTC; CDR3 protein: CASSDQRTPYEQYF
D gene: TRBD1; clone size: .; J gene: TRBJ2-2; V gene: TRBV5-3; CDR3 length: 14; CDR3 DNA: TGTGCCAGCAGTCGACAGGGCGGCACCGGGGAGCTGTTTTTT; CDR3 protein: CASSRQGGTGELFF
D gene: TRBD1; clone size: .; J gene: TRBJ1-2; V gene: TRBV18; CDR3 length: 13; CDR3 DNA: TGTGCCAGCTCAAAGGACAGGGGCTATGGCTACACCTTC; CDR3 protein: CASSKDRGYGYTF
D gene: .; clone size: .; J gene: TRBJ2-5; V gene: TRBV20-1; CDR3 length: 16; CDR3 DNA: TGCAGTGCTAGGGGTTTGCGAGGGTTATTGGAGGAGACCCAGTACTTC; CDR3 protein: CSARGLRGLLEETQYF
D gene: .; clone size: .; J gene: TRBJ2-3; V gene: TRBV24-1; CDR3 length: 14; CDR3 DNA: TGTGCCACCAGTGATTTGTACCTCACAGATACGCAGTATTTT; CDR3 protein: CATSDLYLTDTQYF
D gene: .; clone size: few; J gene: TRBJ2-1; V gene: TRBV20-1; CDR3 length: 12; CDR3 DNA: TGCAGTGCTTCCGCGCGCCAGAATGAGCAGTTCTTC; CDR3 protein: CSASARQNEQFF
D gene: .; clone size: .; J gene: TRBJ1-5; V gene: TRBV7-2; CDR3 length: 12; CDR3 DNA: TGTGCCAGCAGCTTTTTTGCTCAGCCCCAGCATTTT; CDR3 protein: CASSFFAQPQHF
D gene: TRBD1; clone size: .; J gene: TRBJ2-3; V gene: TRBV19; CDR3 length: 15; CDR3 DNA: TGTGCCAGTAGTTCTACAGGGGGCGAGGGCCGTACGCAGTATTTT; CDR3 protein: CASSSTGGEGRTQYF
D gene: .; clone size: .; J gene: TRBJ1-2; V gene: TRBV28; CDR3 length: 15; CDR3 DNA: TGTGCCAGCAGTCCGCTAGGGGGGTTGAACTATGGCTACACCTTC; CDR3 protein: CASSPLGGLNYGYTF
D gene: .; clone size: .; J gene: TRBJ2-1; V gene: TRBV6-1; CDR3 length: 14; CDR3 DNA: TGTGCCAGCAGTGAACTAGCGTCCAACGAAGAGCAGTTCTTC; CDR3 protein: CASSELASNEEQFF
D gene: TRBD1; clone size: .; J gene: TRBJ1-2; V gene: TRBV2; CDR3 length: 14; CDR3 DNA: TGTGCCAGCACCGACGGACAGGTTGGCTATGGCTACACCTTC; CDR3 protein: CASTDGQVGYGYTF
D gene: TRBD2; clone size: .; J gene: TRBJ2-2; V gene: TRBV7-6; CDR3 length: 16; CDR3 DNA: TGTGCCAGCAGCTCCCGAGGGGCGGGAGTCACCGGGGAGCTGTTTTTT; CDR3 protein: CASSSRGAGVTGELFF
D gene: .; clone size: once; J gene: TRBJ2-7; V gene: TRBV3-1; CDR3 length: 11; CDR3 DNA: TGTGCCAGCAGCCAAATCTACGAGCAGTACTTC; CDR3 protein: CASSQIYEQYF
D gene: TRBD2; clone size: .; J gene: TRBJ2-5; V gene: TRBV20-1; CDR3 length: 15; CDR3 DNA: TGCAGTGCTAGAGATCGTACTAGCGGGAGAGAGACCCAGTACTTC; CDR3 protein: CSARDRTSGRETQYF
D gene: TRBD2; clone size: .; J gene: TRBJ2-5; V gene: TRBV28; CDR3 length: 15; CDR3 DNA: TGTGCCTTCGGGGGGACAGCGGGAGGTTTAGAGACCCAGTACTTC; CDR3 protein: CAFGGTAGGLETQYF
D gene: TRBD1; clone size: once; J gene: TRBJ1-4; V gene: TRBV15; CDR3 length: 16; CDR3 DNA: TGTGCCACCAGCGGGGGACAGTTCCTAAAGGGGGAAAAACTGTTTTTT; CDR3 protein: CATSGGQFLKGEKLFF
D gene: TRBD2; clone size: .; J gene: TRBJ2-5; V gene: TRBV7-2; CDR3 length: 16; CDR3 DNA: TGTGCCAGCAGCTTAAGGATTGGACTAGCGTACCCAACCCAGTACTTC; CDR3 protein: CASSLRIGLAYPTQYF
D gene: .; clone size: .; J gene: TRBJ2-7; V gene: TRBV7-7; CDR3 length: 13; CDR3 DNA: TGTGCTAGCAGCCCAGACCAGGGTCGCGAGCAGTACTTC; CDR3 protein: CASSPDQGREQYF
D gene: .; clone size: .; J gene: TRBJ1-6; V gene: TRBV6-1; CDR3 length: 13; CDR3 DNA: TGTGCCGGCAGTGACCAATATAATTCACCCCTCCACTTT; CDR3 protein: CAGSDQYNSPLHF
D gene: .; clone size: once; J gene: TRBJ2-3; V gene: TRBV7-3; CDR3 length: 18; CDR3 DNA: TGTGCCAGCAGCCCACAATCTAGAAACCCCCTACGTACAGATACGCAGTATTTT; CDR3 protein: CASSPQSRNPLRTDTQYF
D gene: .; clone size: .; J gene: TRBJ2-5; V gene: TRBV9; CDR3 length: 15; CDR3 DNA: TGTGCCAGCAGCGTAGTAGGAGCGGATCAAGAGACCCAGTACTTC; CDR3 protein: CASSVVGADQETQYF
D gene: .; clone size: .; J gene: TRBJ1-5; V gene: TRBV6-2/TRBV6-3; CDR3 length: 15; CDR3 DNA: TGTGCCAGCAAAACTGGACGGCGGGCCAATCAGCCCCAGCATTTT; CDR3 protein: CASKTGRRANQPQHF
D gene: TRBD2; clone size: .; J gene: TRBJ2-7; V gene: TRBV5-4; CDR3 length: 15; CDR3 DNA: TGTGCCAGCAGCTTAGGGGGGACTAGAGTCTACGAGCAGTACTTC; CDR3 protein: CASSLGGTRVYEQYF
D gene: .; clone size: .; J gene: TRBJ1-5; V gene: TRBV18; CDR3 length: 14; CDR3 DNA: TGTGCCAGCTCACCACCTAAGGGGCATCAGCCCCAGCATTTT; CDR3 protein: CASSPPKGHQPQHF
D gene: .; clone size: .; J gene: TRBJ2-3; V gene: TRBV6-5; CDR3 length: 13; CDR3 DNA: TGTGCCAGCAGTTCGATTGGTGGGGGTACGCAGTATTTT; CDR3 protein: CASSSIGGGTQYF
D gene: TRBD2; clone size: few; J gene: TRBJ2-1; V gene: TRBV11-2; CDR3 length: 19; CDR3 DNA: TGTGCCAGCAGCCGACTAGCGGGAGGGCCAATAGGCTCCTACAATGAGCAGTTCTTC; CDR3 protein: CASSRLAGGPIGSYNEQFF
D gene: TRBD2; clone size: .; J gene: TRBJ2-2; V gene: TRBV20-1; CDR3 length: 17; CDR3 DNA: TGCAGTGCTAGAGATCGACTCACGGGAGGGAACACCGGGGAGCTGTTTTTT; CDR3 protein: CSARDRLTGGNTGELFF
D gene: .; clone size: few; J gene: TRBJ1-1; V gene: TRBV12-3/TRBV12-4; CDR3 length: 14; CDR3 DNA: TGTGCCAGCAGTTTTCAGGGTAGGAACACTGAAGCTTTCTTT; CDR3 protein: CASSFQGRNTEAFF
D gene: .; clone size: .; J gene: TRBJ1-1; V gene: TRBV2; CDR3 length: 13; CDR3 DNA: TGTGCCAGCAAGCAGGGAAGAAACACTGAAGCTTTCTTT; CDR3 protein: CASKQGRNTEAFF
D gene: .; clone size: few; J gene: TRBJ2-7; V gene: TRBV6-5; CDR3 length: 15; CDR3 DNA: TGTGCCAGCAGTTACCGATTAGCGGAGACCTACGAGCAGTACTTC; CDR3 protein: CASSYRLAETYEQYF
D gene: .; clone size: .; J gene: TRBJ2-2; V gene: TRBV20-1; CDR3 length: 16; CDR3 DNA: TGCAGTGCTAGAGATGGGGGAAGGCCGAACACCGGGGAGCTGTTTTTT; CDR3 protein: CSARDGGRPNTGELFF
D gene: .; clone size: .; J gene: TRBJ1-1; V gene: TRBV28; CDR3 length: 13; CDR3 DNA: TGTGCCAGCAGTGTCCTGGGGGCCTCTGAAGCTTTCTTT; CDR3 protein: CASSVLGASEAFF
D gene: .; clone size: .; J gene: TRBJ1-5; V gene: TRBV4-1; CDR3 length: 15; CDR3 DNA: TGCGCCAGCAGCCAAGATTGGGCCCAGAATCAGCCCCAGCATTTT; CDR3 protein: CASSQDWAQNQPQHF
D gene: .; clone size: .; J gene: TRBJ1-2; V gene: TRBV18; CDR3 length: 14; CDR3 DNA: TGTGCCAGCTCACCCGGTTCGGGAAACTATGGCTACACCTTC; CDR3 protein: CASSPGSGNYGYTF
D gene: .; clone size: .; J gene: TRBJ2-2; V gene: TRBV12-3/TRBV12-4; CDR3 length: 13; CDR3 DNA: TGTGCCAGCAGGGACACGACGTTCGGGGAGCTGTTTTTT; CDR3 protein: CASRDTTFGELFF
D gene: .; clone size: .; J gene: TRBJ1-1; V gene: TRBV2; CDR3 length: 14; CDR3 DNA: TGTGCCAGCAGATCGAGGGGGACGGACACTGAAGCTTTCTTT; CDR3 protein: CASRSRGTDTEAFF